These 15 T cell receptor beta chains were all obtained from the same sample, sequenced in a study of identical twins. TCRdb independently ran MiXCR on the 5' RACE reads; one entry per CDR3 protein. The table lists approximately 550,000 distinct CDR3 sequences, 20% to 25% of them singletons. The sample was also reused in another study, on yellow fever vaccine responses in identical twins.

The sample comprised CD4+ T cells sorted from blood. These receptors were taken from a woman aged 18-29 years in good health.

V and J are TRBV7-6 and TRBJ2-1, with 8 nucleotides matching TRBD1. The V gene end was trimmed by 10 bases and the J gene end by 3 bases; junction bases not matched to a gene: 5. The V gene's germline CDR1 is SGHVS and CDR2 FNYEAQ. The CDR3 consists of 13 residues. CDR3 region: CAIRTGNYNEQFF. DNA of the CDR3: TGTGCCATCAGGACAGGGAACTACAATGAGCAGTTCTTC.

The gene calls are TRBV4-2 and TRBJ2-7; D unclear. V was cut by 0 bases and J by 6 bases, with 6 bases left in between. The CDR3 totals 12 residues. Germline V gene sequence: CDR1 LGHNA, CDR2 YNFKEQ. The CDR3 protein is CASSQEGGEQYF. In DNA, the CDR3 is TGTGCCAGCAGCCAAGAAGGCGGCGAGCAGTACTTC.

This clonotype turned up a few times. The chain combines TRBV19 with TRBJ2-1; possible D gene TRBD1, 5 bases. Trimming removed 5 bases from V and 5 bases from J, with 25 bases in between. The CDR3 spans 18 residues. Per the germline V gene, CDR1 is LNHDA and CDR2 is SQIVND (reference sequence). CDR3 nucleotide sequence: TGTGCCAGTAGTTTCTTTTATTCGTGGGGCCAACTAAACAATGAGCAGTTCTTC. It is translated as CASSFFYSWGQLNNEQFF.

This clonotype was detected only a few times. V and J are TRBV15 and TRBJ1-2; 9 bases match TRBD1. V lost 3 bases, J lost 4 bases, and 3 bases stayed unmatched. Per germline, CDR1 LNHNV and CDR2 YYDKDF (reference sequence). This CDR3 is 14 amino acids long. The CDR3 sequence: CATSSSGQGYGYTF. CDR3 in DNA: TGTGCCACCAGCAGCTCGGGACAGGGCTATGGCTACACCTTC.

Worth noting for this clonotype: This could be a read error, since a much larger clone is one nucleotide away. In DNA form, the CDR3 reads TGTGCCAGCCGCCGGGGTCTAGCCAAAGACATTCAGTACTTC. Translating gives CASRRGLAKDIQYF. The rearrangement uses TRBV2 and TRBJ2-4; D perhaps matches TRBD2 (5 bases). The CDR3 is 14 residues long. Germline CDR1 SNHLY, CDR2 FYNNEI.

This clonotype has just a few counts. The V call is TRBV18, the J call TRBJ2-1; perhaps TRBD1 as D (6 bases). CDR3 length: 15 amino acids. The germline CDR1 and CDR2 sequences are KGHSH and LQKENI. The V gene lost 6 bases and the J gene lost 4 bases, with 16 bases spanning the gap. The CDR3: CASSPRTVNYNEQFF. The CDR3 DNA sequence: TGTGCCAGCTCCCCCAGGACAGTTAATTACAATGAGCAGTTCTTC.

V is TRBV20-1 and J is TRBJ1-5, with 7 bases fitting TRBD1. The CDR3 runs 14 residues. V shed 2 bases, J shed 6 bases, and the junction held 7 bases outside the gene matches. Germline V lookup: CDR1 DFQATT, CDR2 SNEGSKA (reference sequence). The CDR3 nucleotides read TGCAGTGCTAGACCCAGGGGGGCTGGTCAGCCCCAGCATTTT. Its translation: CSARPRGAGQPQHF.

CDR3 amino acids: CASSWAALTDTQYF. CDR3 bases: TGCGCCAGCAGCTGGGCAGCCCTCACAGATACGCAGTATTTT. The rearrangement joins TRBV5-1 to TRBJ2-3; D is undetermined. The CDR3 spans 14 residues. CDR1 and CDR2 (germline): SGHRS, YFSETQ. Between the trimmed V and J ends, which lost 3 bases and 2 bases, there was a span of 10 bases.

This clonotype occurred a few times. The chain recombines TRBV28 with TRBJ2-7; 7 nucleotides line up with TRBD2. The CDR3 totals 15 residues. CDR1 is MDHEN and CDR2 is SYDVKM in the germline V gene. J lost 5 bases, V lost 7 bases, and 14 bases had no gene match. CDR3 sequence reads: CASTSPGGGLDEQYF. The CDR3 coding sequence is TGTGCCAGCACTTCCCCGGGAGGAGGGCTCGACGAGCAGTACTTC.

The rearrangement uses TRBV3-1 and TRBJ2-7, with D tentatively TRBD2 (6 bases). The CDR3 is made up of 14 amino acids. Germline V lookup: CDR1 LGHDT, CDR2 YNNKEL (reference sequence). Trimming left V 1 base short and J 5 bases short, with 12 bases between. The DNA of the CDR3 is TGTGCCAGCAGCCAAGCACTAGCATTGGACGAGCAGTACTTC. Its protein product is CASSQALALDEQYF.

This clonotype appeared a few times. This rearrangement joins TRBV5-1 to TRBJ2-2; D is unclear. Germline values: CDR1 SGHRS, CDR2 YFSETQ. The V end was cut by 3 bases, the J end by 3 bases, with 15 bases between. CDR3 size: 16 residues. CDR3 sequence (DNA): TGCGCCAGCAGCTACCCCGTCTGGACGGACACCGGGGAGCTGTTTTTT. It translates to CASSYPVWTDTGELFF.

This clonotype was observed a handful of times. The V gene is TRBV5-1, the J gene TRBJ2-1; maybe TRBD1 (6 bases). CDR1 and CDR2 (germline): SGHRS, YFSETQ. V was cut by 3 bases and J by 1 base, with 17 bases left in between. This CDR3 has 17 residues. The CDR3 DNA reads TGCGCCAGCAGCTGGGAATCGAGTAGGGGGTCCTACAATGAGCAGTTCTTC. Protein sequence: CASSWESSRGSYNEQFF.

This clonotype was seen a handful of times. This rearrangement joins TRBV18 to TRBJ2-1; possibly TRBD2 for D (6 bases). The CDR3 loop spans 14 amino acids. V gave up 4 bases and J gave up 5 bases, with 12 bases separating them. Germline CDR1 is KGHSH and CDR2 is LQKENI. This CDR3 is CASSRGGANNEQFF. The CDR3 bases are TGTGCCAGCTCACGAGGCGGGGCAAACAATGAGCAGTTCTTC.

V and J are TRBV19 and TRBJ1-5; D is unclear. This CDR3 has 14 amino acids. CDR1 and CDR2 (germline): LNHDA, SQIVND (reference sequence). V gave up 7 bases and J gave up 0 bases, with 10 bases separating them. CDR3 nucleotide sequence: TGTGCCAGTATGGTCCTTAATAGCAATCAGCCCCAGCATTTT. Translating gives CASMVLNSNQPQHF.

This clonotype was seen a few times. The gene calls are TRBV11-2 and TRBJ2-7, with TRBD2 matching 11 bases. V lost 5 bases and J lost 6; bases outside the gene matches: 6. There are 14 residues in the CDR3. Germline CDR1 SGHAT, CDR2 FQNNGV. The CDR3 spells CASSQTSGRGEQYF. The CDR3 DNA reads TGTGCCAGCAGCCAAACTAGCGGGAGAGGCGAGCAGTACTTC. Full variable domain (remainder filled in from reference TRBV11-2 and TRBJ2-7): EAGVAQSPRYKIIEKRQSVAFWCNPISGHATLYWYQQILGQGPKLLIQFQNNGVVDDSQLPKDRFSAERLKGVDSTLKIQPAKLEDSAVYLCASSQTSGRGEQYFGPGTRLTVT.